This T cell receptor (beta chain) was found in a study of beta chain features in type 1 diabetes. Looking at the study overall: Across the samples, some 98,000,000 sorted cells were examined in total. Points from the study as a whole: Compared to healthy donors, patients appeared to have naive, central memory and Treg TCRB repertoires that were more alike. Moderate but significant shortening of TCRB CDR3s was recorded in all four CD4+ subsets from Type 1 diabetes patients. Sequencing used cDNA, and cells with high TCR expression could therefore be over-represented. More deletions and fewer insertions at VDJ junctions were seen in type 1 diabetes patients.

Comment on this clone: Its antigen is as yet unknown.

Reverse transcription of all isolated RNA meant that expressed TCRB transcripts were sequenced. Method: immunoSEQ multiplex PCR; TCRdb's copy keeps in-frame clones and lacks some. This table has 250,000 or so clones, approximately 13% appearing once. The CDR3 runs to 15 residues. CDR1 and CDR2 (germline): LNHDA, SQIVND (reference sequence). V gave up 6 bases and J gave up 0 bases, with 12 bases separating them. Input material: naive CD4+ T cells from blood. The chain carries TRBV19 and TRBJ1-5, with TRBD1 as a possible D gene (5 bases). The TCR sequence derives from a man aged 25 to 40 with type 1 diabetes. The CDR3 spells CASSPRGYSNQPQHF. CDR3 DNA: TGTGCCAGTAGCCCTAGGGGTTATAGCAATCAGCCCCAGCATTTT.